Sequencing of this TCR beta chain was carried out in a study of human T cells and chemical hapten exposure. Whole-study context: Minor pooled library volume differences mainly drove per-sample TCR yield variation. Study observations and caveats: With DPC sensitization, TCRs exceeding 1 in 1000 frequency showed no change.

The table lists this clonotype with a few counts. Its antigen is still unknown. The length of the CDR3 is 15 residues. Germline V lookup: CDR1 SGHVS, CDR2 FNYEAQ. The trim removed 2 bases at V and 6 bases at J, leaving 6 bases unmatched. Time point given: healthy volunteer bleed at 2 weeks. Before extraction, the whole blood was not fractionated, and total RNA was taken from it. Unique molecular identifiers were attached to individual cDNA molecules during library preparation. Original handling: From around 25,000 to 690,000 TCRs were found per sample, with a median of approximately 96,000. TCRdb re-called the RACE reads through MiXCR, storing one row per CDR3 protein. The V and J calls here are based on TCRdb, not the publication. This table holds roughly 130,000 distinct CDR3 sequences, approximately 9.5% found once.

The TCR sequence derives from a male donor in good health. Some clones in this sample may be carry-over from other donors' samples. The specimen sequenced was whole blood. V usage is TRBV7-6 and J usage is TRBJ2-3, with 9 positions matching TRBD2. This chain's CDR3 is CASSLLAGALDTQYF. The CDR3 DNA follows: TGTGCCAGCAGCTTATTAGCGGGAGCATTGGATACGCAGTATTTT.